The next 10 T cell receptor beta chains were all read from a single sample in a study of shared T cell receptors in the human thymus. Clones were sequenced by immunoSEQ multiplex PCR, and TCRdb holds only the in-frame ones, with some missing. Of about 400,000 clones listed, roughly 94% are singletons. The sample taken for sequencing was thymocytes. These receptors were collected from a human donor.

Only one count was recorded for this clone. The chain is built from TRBV27 and TRBJ2-1, with 7 bases matching TRBD2. The germline gives CDR1 MNHEY, CDR2 SMNVEV (reference sequence). The CDR3 length is 17 residues. The V and J ends lost 7 bases and 2 bases, in that order; junction bases with no gene match: 14. In DNA form, the CDR3 reads TGTGCCAGCACTCACCGACTCTTAGCGGGTGCCTACAATGAGCAGTTCTTC. This translates into CASTHRLLAGAYNEQFF.

The chain couples TRBV27 to TRBJ2-3, with 12 bases identical to TRBD1. The CDR3 covers 16 residues. The V gene end was trimmed by 6 bases and the J gene end by 4 bases; junction bases not matched to a gene: 8. Germline loops: CDR1 MNHEY, CDR2 SMNVEV (reference sequence). CDR3 residues: CASSLKGTGGPDTQYF. CDR3 DNA: TGTGCCAGCAGCCTCAAGGGGACAGGGGGCCCAGATACGCAGTATTTT.

The chain recombines TRBV6-5 with TRBJ1-3; 8 nucleotides match TRBD1. This CDR3 contains 15 residues. V dropped 6 bases and J dropped 0; count of bases not matched to a gene: 4. Germline CDR1 and CDR2: MNHEY and SVGAGI. CDR3 in DNA: TGTGCCAGCAGGGGGACAGGAGACTCTGGAAACACCATATATTTT. It is translated as CASRGTGDSGNTIYF.

The rearrangement joins TRBV28 to TRBJ2-2; D is unclear. Trimming stripped 7 bases from V and 3 bases from J, with 12 bases between. There are 14 residues in the CDR3. The germline V gene has CDR1 MDHEN and CDR2 SYDVKM. CDR3 region: CASTLRRDTGELFF. In DNA, the CDR3 is TGTGCCAGCACCCTACGACGGGACACCGGGGAGCTGTTTTTT.

The rearrangement uses TRBV6-1 and TRBJ2-3, with 9 bases lining up with TRBD1. From germline, CDR1 is MNHNS and CDR2 SASEGT. The CDR3 is 18 amino acids. The ends lost 4 bases at V and 4 bases at J; junction bases unmatched: 15. The CDR3 DNA follows: TGTGCCAGCAGTGTCCGGGACAGGGTATTTGGAGTGGCAGATACGCAGTATTTT. It yields the protein CASSVRDRVFGVADTQYF.

The chain carries TRBV6-1 and TRBJ2-6, with 8 bases aligning to TRBD1. J was trimmed by 1 base and V by 4 bases; bases with no gene match: 3. This CDR3 is 16 amino acids long. Germline CDR1 and CDR2: MNHNS and SASEGT. The CDR3 protein is CASSGQGASGANVLTF. In DNA form, the CDR3 reads TGTGCCAGCAGTGGCCAGGGGGCTTCTGGGGCCAACGTCCTGACTTTC.

The chain joins TRBV5-4 to TRBJ2-5, with 11 bases that match TRBD1. V lost 0 bases to trimming and J lost 4 bases; unmatched junction nucleotides: 5. Germline V gene data show CDR1 as SGHNT and CDR2 as YYREEE (reference sequence). CDR3 length equals 16 residues. DNA for the CDR3: TGTGCCAGCAGCTTGGAGGGACAGGGGGAACGAGAGACCCAGTACTTC. It yields the protein CASSLEGQGERETQYF.

This chain joins TRBV5-1 and TRBJ2-1; D is possibly TRBD1 (5 bases). In germline, CDR1 is SGHRS, CDR2 YFSETQ. The length of the CDR3 is 16 residues. V was clipped by 3 bases and J by 3 bases, with 16 bases between them. The CDR3 sequence: CASSCHNRCLYNEQFF. For the CDR3, the DNA is TGCGCCAGCAGCTGCCACAACAGGTGCCTCTACAATGAGCAGTTCTTC.

This chain connects TRBV19 to TRBJ1-5, with no clear D. Trimming stripped 6 bases from V and 2 bases from J, with 17 bases between. The V gene's germline CDR1 is LNHDA and CDR2 SQIVND (reference sequence). The CDR3 has 16 residues. CDR3 sequence reads: CASRGGVPRGNQPQHF. The CDR3 bases are TGTGCCAGTAGAGGTGGAGTTCCAAGGGGCAATCAGCCCCAGCATTTT.

To note about this clone: Compared with germline, one end of the junction differs, possibly owing to a read error. The same CDR3 is also encoded by other DNA sequences in this sample. This rearrangement joins TRBV14 to TRBJ1-1, with D unclear. This CDR3 contains 11 residues. Germline V gene lookup returns CDR1 SGHDN and CDR2 FVKESK. The CDR3 reads CASSQDREAFF. CDR3 nucleotides: TGTGCTAGCAGCCAAGATCGGGAAGCTTTCTTT.